The sequence of this T cell receptor (beta chain) was determined in a study of prognosis after radiotherapy for stage I lung cancer (dated by TCRdb to the early 2020s). The study in broad terms: Between early 2018 and 2019, some 18 patients with stage I NSCLC were enrolled in Nanjing, China. Roughly 15 patients presented with newly diagnosed primary stage I lung tumors, and several carried oligometastatic NSCLC following surgical resection of the primary tumor. All patients were considered medically inoperable, owing to comorbidities in more than 10 and refusal of surgery in several. The cohort included about a dozen men and about six women, with a median age of approximately 76 years and a range of about 53 to 95 years. About a dozen patients had adenocarcinoma and seven had squamous cell carcinoma as the tumor histology. SBRT was given in 3 to 5 fractions with a biologically effective dose of at least 100 Gy, using image-guided IMRT or VMAT. No patient received concurrent therapy alongside SBRT. About 20% of the 19 patients developed distant metastases after SBRT, at a median of around seven months; the other 15 showed no significant progression. Peripheral blood TCR beta repertoires were profiled in stage I NSCLC patients before and after stereotactic body radiotherapy, and the repertoires were related to distant failure. For each of the 20 or so patients, one blood sample was taken before SBRT and one after, so the study sequenced around 40 samples in total.

This clonotype was observed at least ten times. Which antigen it targets is not known. The sample holds no much larger clone one base away, and base qualities are not on file. Trimming at the junction amounts to 1 base on V and 2 bases on J, and the germline ends lie 7 bases apart. Reading from cysteine to phenylalanine, the CDR3 counts 14 amino acids. Only the CDR3 portion is preserved as DNA: 42 bases, with reading frame beginning at the first base. The paper as a whole reports these results and caveats: Whether the expanded TCR clones were tumor-specific was not determined. Unique TCR clone counts fell after SBRT (median 10,088 before versus several thousand after; Wilcoxon paired P=0.011). All reported P values were unadjusted for multiple comparisons. Post-SBRT Shannon entropy and its change from baseline were lower in patients who developed distant metastases; baseline Shannon entropy was not associated with metastases. Differences in TRBV and TRBJ usage frequencies by metastasis status were reportedly observed in two V genes at baseline and in 10 or so V and two J genes after SBRT. The small cohort and short follow-up limited the study, so independent validation of the findings is needed.

No patient had a history of other malignancies or prior chemotherapy or radiotherapy, and all had node-negative disease on CT and PET/CT. At each of the two time points, 5.5 to 6 milliliters of peripheral venous blood were collected into EDTA tubes. PBMCs were isolated by Ficoll-Paque Plus density-gradient centrifugation. Right after collection, samples were kept at -80 degrees C until analysis. Two rounds of multiplex PCR were performed to amplify the TCR beta CDR3 region from genomic DNA. The first PCR round used primers specific to each TRBV and TRBJ gene, and the primer sequences were filed in Chinese patent CN105087789A. Universal primers were used in the second PCR round. The Roche High Pure PCR Template Preparation Kit was used to extract genomic DNA from frozen PBMCs. An Illumina HiSeq 3000 was used to sequence the libraries paired-end with 151 bp reads. Processing in the source paper ran as follows. CutAdapt was used to remove raw reads lacking the multiplex PCR primer sequences. Using PEAR, the high-quality paired reads were merged into contigs. By alignment to reference sequences, MiXCR assigned TRB V, D and J gene segments to each contig. CDR3 sequences were clustered by base quality and sequence similarity to remove sequencing errors. Diversity was calculated as Shannon entropy divided by the natural log of the number of productive TCR sequences. Clonality was defined as one minus Shannon entropy divided by the natural log of the number of unique clonotypes. Using the Youden index from ROC curves, the researchers picked the repertoire-metric cut-offs for progression-free survival, and all analyses were carried out in R 3.5.3. The public reads were run again by TCRdb, first through fastp at Q25 and then through MiXCR, and only productive beta chains were kept. Duplicate CDR3 protein sequences are folded into a single record with the most common DNA and genes. TCRdb, not the original authors, processed these V and J calls. In all, the sample holds about 59,000 distinct CDR3 sequences, and 26% of those were seen once. The biggest ten clones account for about 7.5% of the sample.

This TCR was sampled from a donor aged 50 or older with non-small cell lung cancer. The sequencing here drew on PBMCs, taken before or after stereotactic body radiation therapy (not recorded which). The rearranged segments are TRBV12-3 or TRBV12-4 and TRBJ2-3; the D call is possibly TRBD1 or TRBD2, each sharing 5 bases. The base sequence is TGTGCCAGCAGTTTAGTGGGGGACACAGATACGCAGTATTTT. The resulting protein is CASSLVGDTDTQYF.